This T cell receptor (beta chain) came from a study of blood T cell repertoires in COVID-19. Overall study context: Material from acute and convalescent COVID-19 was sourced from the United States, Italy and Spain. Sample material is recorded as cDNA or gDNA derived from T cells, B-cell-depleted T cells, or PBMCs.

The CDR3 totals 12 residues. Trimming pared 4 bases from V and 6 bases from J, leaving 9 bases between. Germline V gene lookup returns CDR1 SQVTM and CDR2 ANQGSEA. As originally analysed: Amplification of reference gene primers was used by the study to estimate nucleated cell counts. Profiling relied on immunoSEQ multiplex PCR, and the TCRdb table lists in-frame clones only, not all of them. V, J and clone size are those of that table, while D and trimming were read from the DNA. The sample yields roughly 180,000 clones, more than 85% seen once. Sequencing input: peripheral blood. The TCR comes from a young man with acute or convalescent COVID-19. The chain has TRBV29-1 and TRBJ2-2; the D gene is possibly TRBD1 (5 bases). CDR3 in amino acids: CSVARDAGELFF. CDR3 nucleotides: TGCAGCGTTGCCAGGGATGCCGGGGAGCTGTTTTTT.